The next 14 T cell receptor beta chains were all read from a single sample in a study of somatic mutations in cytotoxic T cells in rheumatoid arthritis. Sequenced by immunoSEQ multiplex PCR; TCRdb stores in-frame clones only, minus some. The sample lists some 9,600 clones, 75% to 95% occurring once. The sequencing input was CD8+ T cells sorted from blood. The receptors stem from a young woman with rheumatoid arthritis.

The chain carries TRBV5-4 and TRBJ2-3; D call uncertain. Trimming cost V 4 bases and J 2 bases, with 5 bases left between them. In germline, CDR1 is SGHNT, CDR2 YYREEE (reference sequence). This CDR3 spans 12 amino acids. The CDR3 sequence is CASSLYTDTQYF. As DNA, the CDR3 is TGTGCCAGCAGCCTTTACACAGATACGCAGTATTTT. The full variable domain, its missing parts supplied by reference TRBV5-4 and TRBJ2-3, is ETGVTQSPTHLIKTRGQQVTLRCSSQSGHNTVSWYQQALGQGPQFIFQYYREEENGRGNFPPRFSGLQFPNYSSELNVNALELDDSALYLCASSLYTDTQYFGPGTRLTVL.

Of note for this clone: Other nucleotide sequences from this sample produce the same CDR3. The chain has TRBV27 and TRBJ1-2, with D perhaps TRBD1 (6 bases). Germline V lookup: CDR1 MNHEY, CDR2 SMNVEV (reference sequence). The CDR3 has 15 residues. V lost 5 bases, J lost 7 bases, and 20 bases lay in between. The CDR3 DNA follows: TGTGCCAGCAGTCCCGCCACAGGGATGCTGAGTGGCTACACCTTC. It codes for CASSPATGMLSGYTF.

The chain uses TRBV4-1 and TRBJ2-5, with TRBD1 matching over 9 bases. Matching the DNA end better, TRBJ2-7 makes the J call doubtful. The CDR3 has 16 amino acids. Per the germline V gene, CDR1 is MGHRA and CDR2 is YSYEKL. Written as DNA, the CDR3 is TGCGCCAGCAGCCAAGGGCCGACAGGGGGCTCCTACGAGCAGTACTTC. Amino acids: CASSQGPTGGSYEQYF.

The CDR3 bases are TGTGCCAGCAGCACCGGTCGGACGGGGAGCTCCTACGAGCAGTACTTC. Its translation is CASSTGRTGSSYEQYF. The chain employs TRBV28 and TRBJ2-5, with D perhaps matching TRBD2 (5 bases). The J call is doubtful: the DNA matches TRBJ2-7 better. The CDR3 is 16 residues long. Per germline, CDR1 MDHEN and CDR2 SYDVKM.

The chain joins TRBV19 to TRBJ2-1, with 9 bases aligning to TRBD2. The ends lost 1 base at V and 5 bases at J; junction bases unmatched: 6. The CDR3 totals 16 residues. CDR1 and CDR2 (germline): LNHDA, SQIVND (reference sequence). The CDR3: CASSIGVAGDHNEQFF. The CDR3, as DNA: TGTGCCAGTAGTATAGGAGTAGCGGGAGACCACAATGAGCAGTTCTTC.

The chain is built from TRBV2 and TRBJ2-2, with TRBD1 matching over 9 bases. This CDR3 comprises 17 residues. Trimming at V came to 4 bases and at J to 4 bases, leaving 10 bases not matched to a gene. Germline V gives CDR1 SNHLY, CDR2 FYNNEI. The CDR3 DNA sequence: TGTGCCAGCAGTGTTAAGGGACAGGGATTGGTCACCGGGGAGCTGTTTTTT. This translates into CASSVKGQGLVTGELFF.

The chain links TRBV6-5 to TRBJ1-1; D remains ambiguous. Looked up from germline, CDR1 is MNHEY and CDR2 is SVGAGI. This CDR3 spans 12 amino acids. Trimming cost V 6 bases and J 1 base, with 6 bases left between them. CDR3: CASRSWNTEAFF. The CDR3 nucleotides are TGTGCCAGCAGATCTTGGAACACTGAAGCTTTCTTT.

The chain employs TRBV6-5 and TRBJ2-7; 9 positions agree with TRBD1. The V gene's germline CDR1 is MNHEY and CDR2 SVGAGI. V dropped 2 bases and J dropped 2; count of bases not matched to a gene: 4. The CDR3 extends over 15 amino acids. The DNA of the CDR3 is TGTGCCAGCAGTTACCGAGGGACAGGGACCTACGAGCAGTACTTC. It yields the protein CASSYRGTGTYEQYF.

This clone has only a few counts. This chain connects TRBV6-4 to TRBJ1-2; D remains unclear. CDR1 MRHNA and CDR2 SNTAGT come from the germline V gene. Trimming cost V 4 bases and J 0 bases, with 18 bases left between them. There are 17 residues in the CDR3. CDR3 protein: CASSGPRVLGPNYGYTF. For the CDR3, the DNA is TGTGCCAGCAGTGGCCCCCGAGTACTCGGTCCTAACTATGGCTACACCTTC.

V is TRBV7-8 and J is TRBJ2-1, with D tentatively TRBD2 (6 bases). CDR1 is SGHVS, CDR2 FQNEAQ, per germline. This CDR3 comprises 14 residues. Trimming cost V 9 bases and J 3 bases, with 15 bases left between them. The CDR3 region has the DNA TGTGCCAGTCACAAAGCGGGCTACTACAATGAGCAGTTCTTC. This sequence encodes CASHKAGYYNEQFF.

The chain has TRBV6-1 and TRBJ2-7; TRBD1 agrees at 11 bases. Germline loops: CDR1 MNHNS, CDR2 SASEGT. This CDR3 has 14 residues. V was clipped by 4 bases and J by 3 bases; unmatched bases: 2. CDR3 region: CASSVGTGGYEQYF. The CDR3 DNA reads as TGTGCCAGCAGTGTGGGGACAGGGGGCTACGAGCAGTACTTC.

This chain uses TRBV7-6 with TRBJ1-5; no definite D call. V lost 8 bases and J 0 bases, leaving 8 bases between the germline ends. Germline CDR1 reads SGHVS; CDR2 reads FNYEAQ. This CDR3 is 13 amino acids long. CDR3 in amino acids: CASADYSNQPQHF. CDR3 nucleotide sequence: TGTGCCAGCGCGGACTATAGCAATCAGCCCCAGCATTTT.

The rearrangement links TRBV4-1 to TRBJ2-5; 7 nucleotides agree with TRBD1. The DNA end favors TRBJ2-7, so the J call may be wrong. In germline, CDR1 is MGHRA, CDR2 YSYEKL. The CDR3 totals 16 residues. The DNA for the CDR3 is TGCGCCAGCAGCCAGATTCCGACAGGGCAGCGCTACGAGCAGTACTTC. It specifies CASSQIPTGQRYEQYF.

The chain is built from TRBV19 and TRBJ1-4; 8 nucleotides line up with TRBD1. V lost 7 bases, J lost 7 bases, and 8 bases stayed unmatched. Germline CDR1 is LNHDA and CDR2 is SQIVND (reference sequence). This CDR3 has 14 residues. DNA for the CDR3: TGTGCCAGTATCAGCGGGACAGGTGGTGAAAAACTGTTTTTT. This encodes CASISGTGGEKLFF.